The present entry profiles one T cell receptor beta chain with its context. Its target is unknown. Sequencing was performed with immunoSEQ multiplex PCR; in TCRdb, only in-frame clones are kept and a portion is missing. The table records 25,000 to 30,000 clones, approximately 90% of them present only once. This specimen comes from a study of T cells in localized non-small cell lung cancer. Germline V gene data show CDR1 as SGHAT and CDR2 as FQNNGV. The CDR3 sequence is 13 residues long. Study observations and caveats: Uninvolved nearby lung showed the greatest T cell clonality, exceeding that found in tumor. Median detection of top 100 tumor clones in adjacent lung was 57 clones. In the blood, greater T cell density corresponded to longer overall survival. The tumor had only one region sequenced, so heterogeneity remains possible.

The J gene is TRBJ2-5, the V gene TRBV11-2; 7 bases map to TRBD2. The J call may be wrong; the DNA end is better matched by TRBJ2-7. The receptor was derived from a male donor at least 60 years old with stage I lung adenocarcinoma. Sample: peripheral blood, taken before any cancer treatment. The CDR3 region has the DNA TGTGCCAGCAGCCTAGCGGCGGACTACGAGCAGTACTTC. It translates to CASSLAADYEQYF.